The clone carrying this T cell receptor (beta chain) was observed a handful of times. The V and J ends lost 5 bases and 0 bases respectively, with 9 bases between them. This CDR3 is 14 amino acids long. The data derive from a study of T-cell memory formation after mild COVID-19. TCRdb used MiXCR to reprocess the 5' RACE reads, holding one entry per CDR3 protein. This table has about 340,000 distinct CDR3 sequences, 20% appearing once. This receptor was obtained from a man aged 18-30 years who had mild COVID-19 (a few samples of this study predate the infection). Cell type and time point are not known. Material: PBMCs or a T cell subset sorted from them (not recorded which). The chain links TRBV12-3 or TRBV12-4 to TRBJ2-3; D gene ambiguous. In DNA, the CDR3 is TGTGCCAGCAGTGCCCTCGGGAGCACAGATACGCAGTATTTT. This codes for CASSALGSTDTQYF.